A selection of T cell receptor beta chains follows, all from one sample in a study of blood T cells in healthy people across ages. A single record per CDR3 protein comes from TCRdb applying MiXCR to the 5' RACE reads. The sample has about 570,000 distinct CDR3 sequences; 27% are singletons. The sequenced sample was blood. These receptors were taken from a woman in her 70s in good health. CDR3s include the opening cysteine and the closing phenylalanine or tryptophan. D genes are given only for firm matches. Rows give clone size only sometimes, using once, few, many, or a class for an expanded clone.

V gene: TRBV4-2; clone size: .; D gene: .; J gene: TRBJ1-5; CDR3 DNA: TGTGCCAGCAGCCAAGGACAGGATCGTTATAGCAATCAGCCCCAGCATTTT; CDR3 protein: CASSQGQDRYSNQPQHF
V gene: TRBV6-5; clone size: .; D gene: TRBD1; J gene: TRBJ2-7; CDR3 DNA: TGTGCCAGCAGTTACGAACAGGGGGCCTACGAGCAGTACTTC; CDR3 protein: CASSYEQGAYEQYF
V gene: TRBV27; clone size: .; D gene: .; J gene: TRBJ2-4; CDR3 DNA: TGTGCCAGCAGTTCTTCTCTCGGACACGGAGCATCAAACATTCAGTACTTC; CDR3 protein: CASSSSLGHGASNIQYF
V gene: TRBV9; clone size: .; D gene: .; J gene: TRBJ1-2; CDR3 DNA: TGTGCCAGCAGCGTACGCGGGGATGGTGGCTACACCTTC; CDR3 protein: CASSVRGDGGYTF
V gene: TRBV29-1; clone size: .; D gene: TRBD1; J gene: TRBJ2-7; CDR3 DNA: TGCAGCGTGACGGGACAGGGCTACGAGCAGTACTTC; CDR3 protein: CSVTGQGYEQYF
V gene: TRBV29-1; clone size: few; D gene: .; J gene: TRBJ2-1; CDR3 DNA: TGCAGCGTTGACAAGACCTCCTACAATGAGCAGTTCTTC; CDR3 protein: CSVDKTSYNEQFF
V gene: TRBV9; clone size: .; D gene: TRBD1; J gene: TRBJ2-2; CDR3 DNA: TGTGCCAGCAGCATTTCACAGGGGGCGCGTGGGGAGCTGTTTTTT; CDR3 protein: CASSISQGARGELFF
V gene: TRBV9; clone size: few; D gene: .; J gene: TRBJ2-5; CDR3 DNA: TGTGCCAGCAGCGTACGGGCAGAAGAGACCCAGTACTTC; CDR3 protein: CASSVRAEETQYF
V gene: TRBV6-6; clone size: few; D gene: .; J gene: TRBJ2-4; CDR3 DNA: TGTGCCAGCAGCTACAGGACAGAGGACAAAAACATTCAGTACTTC; CDR3 protein: CASSYRTEDKNIQYF
V gene: TRBV7-2; clone size: .; D gene: .; J gene: TRBJ2-1; CDR3 DNA: TGTGCCAGCAGCCTAATAAGGGCTTACAATGAGCAGTTCTTC; CDR3 protein: CASSLIRAYNEQFF
V gene: TRBV6-6; clone size: .; D gene: .; J gene: TRBJ1-2; CDR3 DNA: TGTGCCAGCAGTCCTCGTGGAACAGGGTCGATTGAAGGCTACACCTTC; CDR3 protein: CASSPRGTGSIEGYTF
V gene: TRBV12-5; clone size: few; D gene: .; J gene: TRBJ1-4; CDR3 DNA: TGTGCTAGTGGTTTGGATCTAGGAGGTGAAAAACTGTTTTTT; CDR3 protein: CASGLDLGGEKLFF
V gene: TRBV3-1; clone size: .; D gene: .; J gene: TRBJ2-1; CDR3 DNA: TGTGCCAGCAGCCAAATCAGGGCCGAGCAGTTCTTC; CDR3 protein: CASSQIRAEQFF
V gene: TRBV7-2; clone size: few; D gene: TRBD1; J gene: TRBJ2-1; CDR3 DNA: TGTGCCAGCAGCTTGACAGGGGGCCTACAGTTCTTC; CDR3 protein: CASSLTGGLQFF
V gene: TRBV6-2/TRBV6-3; clone size: few; D gene: .; J gene: TRBJ1-4; CDR3 DNA: TGTGCCAGCAGTTACTCGTCCACGGATAATGAAAAACTGTTTTTT; CDR3 protein: CASSYSSTDNEKLFF
V gene: TRBV4-1; clone size: few; D gene: .; J gene: TRBJ1-5; CDR3 DNA: TGCGCCAGCAGCCAAGTGGAGGGCTATCCTGGTCAGCCCCAGCATTTT; CDR3 protein: CASSQVEGYPGQPQHF
V gene: TRBV5-1; clone size: .; D gene: .; J gene: TRBJ2-3; CDR3 DNA: TGCGCCAGCAGCTTGGCTACGGTGACAGATACGCAGTATTTT; CDR3 protein: CASSLATVTDTQYF
V gene: TRBV29-1; clone size: few; D gene: .; J gene: TRBJ1-1; CDR3 DNA: TGCAGCACCCACCACGGAGACGGTCGGAACACTGAAGCTTTCTTT; CDR3 protein: CSTHHGDGRNTEAFF
V gene: TRBV20-1; clone size: .; D gene: TRBD2; J gene: TRBJ2-7; CDR3 DNA: TGCAGTGCTAGTTCCAGCGGGGGGCCCTACGAGCAGTACTTC; CDR3 protein: CSASSSGGPYEQYF
V gene: TRBV10-3; clone size: .; D gene: TRBD2; J gene: TRBJ2-1; CDR3 DNA: TGTGCCATCGGGGGGGATTCCTACAATGAGCAGTTCTTC; CDR3 protein: CAIGGDSYNEQFF
V gene: TRBV29-1; clone size: few; D gene: .; J gene: TRBJ2-1; CDR3 DNA: TGCAGCGTTGTACAGTCTGGACGGCGGCCTAGGGATGAGCAGTTCTTC; CDR3 protein: CSVVQSGRRPRDEQFF
V gene: TRBV7-9; clone size: few; D gene: .; J gene: TRBJ2-1; CDR3 DNA: TGTGCCAGCAGCTTAACAGGCGCGGGGGCTTACAATGAGCAGTTCTTC; CDR3 protein: CASSLTGAGAYNEQFF
V gene: TRBV7-2; clone size: .; D gene: TRBD1; J gene: TRBJ1-2; CDR3 DNA: TGTGCCAGCAGCACGCAGACAGGGATTGGCTACACCTTC; CDR3 protein: CASSTQTGIGYTF
V gene: TRBV20-1; clone size: .; D gene: .; J gene: TRBJ1-2; CDR3 DNA: TGCAGTGCTAGAGGGGGGAAGGATGGCTACACCTTC; CDR3 protein: CSARGGKDGYTF
V gene: TRBV7-2; clone size: few; D gene: .; J gene: TRBJ2-3; CDR3 DNA: TGTGCCAGCAGCTTAAGCCAGCGGCGCACAGATACGCAGTATTTT; CDR3 protein: CASSLSQRRTDTQYF
V gene: TRBV7-2; clone size: few; D gene: .; J gene: TRBJ1-4; CDR3 DNA: TGTGCCAGCAGCTTTTTACAGGGAGGTGAAAAACTGTTTTTT; CDR3 protein: CASSFLQGGEKLFF
V gene: TRBV27; clone size: .; D gene: .; J gene: TRBJ2-7; CDR3 DNA: TGTGCCAGCATTGGCCACGCATACAAAGGCGGCTACGAGCAGTACTTC; CDR3 protein: CASIGHAYKGGYEQYF
V gene: TRBV3-1; clone size: .; D gene: .; J gene: TRBJ1-2; CDR3 DNA: TGTGCCAGCGGGGGCTTTGACTATGGCTACACCTTC; CDR3 protein: CASGGFDYGYTF
V gene: TRBV12-3/TRBV12-4; clone size: .; D gene: .; J gene: TRBJ1-1; CDR3 DNA: TGTGCCAGCAGTCCAGGAGAGGCTGAAGCTTTCTTT; CDR3 protein: CASSPGEAEAFF
V gene: TRBV7-9; clone size: few; D gene: .; J gene: TRBJ2-5; CDR3 DNA: TGTGCCAGCAGCTTACCAATTCGACCCCAAGAGACCCAGTACTTC; CDR3 protein: CASSLPIRPQETQYF
V gene: TRBV7-2; clone size: .; D gene: TRBD2; J gene: TRBJ2-3; CDR3 DNA: TGTGCCAGCAGCCCACAACCCAGGGGACTAGCGGGGGGGCGGTTGGATACGCAGTATTTT; CDR3 protein: CASSPQPRGLAGGRLDTQYF
V gene: TRBV2; clone size: few; D gene: .; J gene: TRBJ2-1; CDR3 DNA: TGTGCCACGAGCTCCTACAATGAGCAGTTCTTC; CDR3 protein: CATSSYNEQFF
V gene: TRBV16; clone size: few; D gene: .; J gene: TRBJ1-3; CDR3 DNA: TGTGCCAGCAGCCAATCCTTCGGAAACACCATATATTTT; CDR3 protein: CASSQSFGNTIYF
V gene: TRBV4-1; clone size: few; D gene: .; J gene: TRBJ2-5; CDR3 DNA: TGCGCCAGCAGCCGCTCCAGAGAAGAGACCCAGTACTTC; CDR3 protein: CASSRSREETQYF
V gene: TRBV5-1; clone size: .; D gene: .; J gene: TRBJ1-2; CDR3 DNA: TGCGCCAGCAGCTCGGGACACGCAGCCAGTAACTATGGCTACACCTTC; CDR3 protein: CASSSGHAASNYGYTF
V gene: TRBV5-5; clone size: many; D gene: .; J gene: TRBJ2-5; CDR3 DNA: TGTGCCAGTACTAACCCGGGGGGCGTAGAGACCCAGTACTTC; CDR3 protein: CASTNPGGVETQYF
V gene: TRBV6-6; clone size: .; D gene: TRBD2; J gene: TRBJ2-4; CDR3 DNA: TGTGCCAGCAGCGGACCTAGCGGGGGGTCGGGAAACATTCAGTACTTC; CDR3 protein: CASSGPSGGSGNIQYF
V gene: TRBV7-2; clone size: .; D gene: TRBD2; J gene: TRBJ2-1; CDR3 DNA: TGTGCCAGCAGCCCCATAAGGGGAGGGGCATACAATGAGCAGTTCTTC; CDR3 protein: CASSPIRGGAYNEQFF
V gene: TRBV7-2; clone size: .; D gene: .; J gene: TRBJ1-1; CDR3 DNA: TGTGCCAGCAGCTTAGCGTATGGGGGGGAAGCTTTCTTT; CDR3 protein: CASSLAYGGEAFF
V gene: TRBV6-1; clone size: .; D gene: TRBD1; J gene: TRBJ2-2; CDR3 DNA: TGTGCCAGCAGCAAGACAGGGGCCACCAACACCGGGGAGCTGTTTTTT; CDR3 protein: CASSKTGATNTGELFF
V gene: TRBV9; clone size: few; D gene: .; J gene: TRBJ2-7; CDR3 DNA: TGTGCCAGCAGCGTCGGGACTGAATACGAGCAGTACTTC; CDR3 protein: CASSVGTEYEQYF
V gene: TRBV4-1; clone size: .; D gene: .; J gene: TRBJ1-2; CDR3 DNA: TGCGCCAGCAGCCAAGGGGGAACATTTTTTAGCTATGGCTACACCTTC; CDR3 protein: CASSQGGTFFSYGYTF
V gene: TRBV5-1; clone size: .; D gene: TRBD1; J gene: TRBJ1-2; CDR3 DNA: TGCGCCAGCACTTTAGCCAACGACAGGGGAAGAGGCTACACCTTC; CDR3 protein: CASTLANDRGRGYTF
V gene: TRBV7-2; clone size: .; D gene: .; J gene: TRBJ2-2; CDR3 DNA: TGTGCCAATCGTCAGGGTGGCACCGGGGAGCTGTTTTTT; CDR3 protein: CANRQGGTGELFF
V gene: TRBV28; clone size: .; D gene: TRBD2; J gene: TRBJ2-7; CDR3 DNA: TGTGCCAGCAGTTCGGGAGGGACCACCTACGAGCAGTACTTC; CDR3 protein: CASSSGGTTYEQYF
V gene: TRBV7-9; clone size: many; D gene: .; J gene: TRBJ1-2; CDR3 DNA: TGTGCCAGCACTTATCGCCAGGGAGTGGATGGCTACACCTTC; CDR3 protein: CASTYRQGVDGYTF
V gene: TRBV19; clone size: few; D gene: .; J gene: TRBJ1-2; CDR3 DNA: TGTGCCAGTAGCTCAAACCCACGGGCCGGCGATGGCTACACCTTC; CDR3 protein: CASSSNPRAGDGYTF
V gene: TRBV4-3; clone size: .; D gene: .; J gene: TRBJ2-7; CDR3 DNA: TGCGCCAGCAGCCAAGATTTCCCTAGAGGATTGACCGAGCAGTACTTC; CDR3 protein: CASSQDFPRGLTEQYF
V gene: TRBV6-1; clone size: .; D gene: TRBD2; J gene: TRBJ2-3; CDR3 DNA: TGTGCCAGCAGGCGTGCTCGGGGGGGGGCCGCAACAGATACGCAGTATTTT; CDR3 protein: CASRRARGGAATDTQYF
V gene: TRBV27; clone size: few; D gene: TRBD1; J gene: TRBJ2-1; CDR3 DNA: TGTGCCAGCAGTTCCTGGCCCGACAGGGATGGGGCATGGAATGAGCAGTTCTTC; CDR3 protein: CASSSWPDRDGAWNEQFF
V gene: TRBV5-1; clone size: .; D gene: .; J gene: TRBJ2-2; CDR3 DNA: TGCGCCAGCAGCTTGTACCTTCTGGGGGTGTCCCTAAACACCGGGGAGCTGTTTTTT; CDR3 protein: CASSLYLLGVSLNTGELFF
V gene: TRBV7-2; clone size: few; D gene: .; J gene: TRBJ2-7; CDR3 DNA: TGTGCCAGCAGCTTAGTCCAGGGAGGCAACGAGCAGTACTTC; CDR3 protein: CASSLVQGGNEQYF
V gene: TRBV27; clone size: .; D gene: .; J gene: TRBJ1-1; CDR3 DNA: TGTGCCAGCAGTTCTCTTGGTTCACAGGGAATGAACACTGAAGCTTTCTTT; CDR3 protein: CASSSLGSQGMNTEAFF
V gene: TRBV28; clone size: many; D gene: TRBD2; J gene: TRBJ2-7; CDR3 DNA: TGTGCCAGCAGTTCCGGGGGGGCCTTTTTTGGCCTCCGGGAGCAGTACTTC; CDR3 protein: CASSSGGAFFGLREQYF